A selection of T cell receptor beta chains follows, all from one sample in a study of cytomegalovirus exposure and HLA in healthy donors. Some clones are missing from TCRdb's copy, which holds only in-frame ones; the method was immunoSEQ multiplex PCR. This table has around 150,000 clones, 60% to 70% appearing once. The sample consisted of PBMCs. The source is a woman aged 55-70 years in good health and CMV-seropositive. CDR3s include the opening cysteine and the closing phenylalanine or tryptophan. D genes are given only for firm matches. Size is stated for part of the rows, as once, few or many counts, or as a class when the clone is expanded.

V	length	J	D	size	CDR3	DNA
TRBV5-1	15	TRBJ1-1	TRBD1	.	CASTSTGGAGTEAFF	TGCGCCAGCACCTCGACAGGGGGCGCGGGCACTGAAGCTTTCTTT
TRBV6-5	14	TRBJ1-6	TRBD1	.	CASKYRDSFSPLHF	TGTGCCAGCAAATACCGGGACAGTTTCTCACCCCTCCACTTT
TRBV10-3	14	TRBJ2-7	.	.	CAISLDGGPREQYF	TGTGCCATCAGCCTGGACGGGGGGCCCAGGGAGCAGTACTTC
TRBV30	11	TRBJ2-3	TRBD2	few	CAWSATSPQYF	TGTGCCTGGAGTGCGACTAGCCCGCAGTATTTT
TRBV30	15	TRBJ1-3	.	.	CAWNKGRSGGNTIYF	TGTGCCTGGAATAAGGGGAGGTCGGGTGGAAACACCATATATTTT
TRBV7-2	19	TRBJ1-3	TRBD1	.	CASRKSGTGAPSSGNTIYF	TGTGCCAGCAGAAAATCCGGGACAGGGGCGCCGAGCTCTGGAAACACCATATATTTT
TRBV9	15	TRBJ2-1	TRBD1	.	CASSVRWDRDNEQFF	TGTGCCAGCAGCGTCAGATGGGACAGGGACAATGAGCAGTTCTTC
TRBV4-3	15	TRBJ2-1	TRBD2	.	CASSQTSGRLSEQFF	TGCGCCAGCAGCCAAACTAGCGGGAGACTTTCGGAGCAGTTCTTC
TRBV9	15	TRBJ2-2	.	.	CASSVSGDGIGELFF	TGTGCCAGCAGCGTTTCAGGGGACGGGATCGGGGAGCTGTTTTTT
TRBV7-8	15	TRBJ2-3	TRBD1	.	CASSPNRGSTDTQYF	TGTGCCAGCAGCCCAAACAGGGGTAGCACAGATACGCAGTATTTT
TRBV27	15	TRBJ2-3	.	.	CASSTSGLGADTQYF	TGTGCCAGCAGTACCTCAGGACTCGGGGCAGATACGCAGTATTTT
TRBV7-8	13	TRBJ2-4	.	.	CASSLQGGGIQYF	TGTGCCAGCAGCTTACAGGGGGGAGGCATTCAGTACTTC
TRBV4-2	16	TRBJ2-2	TRBD2	.	CASSQDRGRATGELFF	TGTGCCAGCAGCCAAGATCGCGGGAGGGCCACCGGGGAGCTGTTTTTT
TRBV14	15	TRBJ2-1	TRBD2	few	CASSQLAGRYNEQFF	TGTGCCAGCAGCCAATTAGCGGGAAGATACAATGAGCAGTTCTTC
TRBV6-1	9	TRBJ2-1	.	few	CASSAARVF	TGTGCCAGCAGTGCGGCGCGGGTCTTC
TRBV27	18	TRBJ2-7	TRBD2	.	CASSSWGLAGVNHHEQYF	TGTGCCAGCAGTTCATGGGGACTAGCGGGAGTGAATCACCACGAGCAGTACTTC
TRBV5-1	14	TRBJ1-5	.	.	CASSLEQGRQPQHF	TGCGCCAGCAGCTTGGAACAGGGCAGACAGCCCCAGCATTTT
TRBV7-2	16	TRBJ2-7	TRBD1	once	CASSLSRGQDSYEQYF	TGTGCCAGCAGCTTATCTCGCGGACAGGATTCCTACGAGCAGTACTTC
TRBV18	14	TRBJ1-1	TRBD1	few	CASSPNRGNTEAFF	TGTGCCAGCTCACCAAACAGGGGGAACACTGAAGCTTTCTTT
TRBV28	16	TRBJ2-1	TRBD2	.	CASSSGLAGVLNEQFF	TGTGCCAGCAGCTCTGGACTAGCGGGAGTATTAAATGAGCAGTTCTTC
TRBV4-2	11	TRBJ2-1	.	few	CATSGGNEEFF	TGTGCCACCTCCGGAGGAAATGAGGAGTTCTTC
TRBV28	14	TRBJ2-7	TRBD1	.	CASSPVGTAYEQYF	TGTGCCAGCAGTCCCGTCGGGACAGCCTACGAGCAGTACTTC
TRBV5-1	15	TRBJ2-7	TRBD1	.	CASSLSGTGGNEQYF	TGCGCCAGCAGCCTTTCCGGGACAGGGGGTAACGAGCAGTACTTC
TRBV13	16	TRBJ2-5	.	.	CASSQVGTLDWETQYF	TGTGCCAGCAGCCAAGTCGGGACTCTCGATTGGGAGACCCAGTACTTC
TRBV7-8	18	TRBJ2-7	TRBD2	.	CASSVTTGLAGGSSEQYF	TGTGCCAGCAGCGTCACGACGGGACTAGCGGGCGGCAGCTCCGAGCAGTACTTC
TRBV7-2	15	TRBJ2-1	TRBD2	few	CASSLLAGPYNEQFF	TGTGCCAGCAGCTTACTAGCGGGGCCCTACAATGAGCAGTTCTTC
TRBV28	15	TRBJ2-4	.	few	CASSLGSSRKNIQYF	TGTGCCAGCAGTTTAGGCAGTTCTCGCAAAAACATTCAGTACTTC
TRBV9	16	TRBJ2-3	TRBD1	few	CASSVGSGGFSDTQYF	TGTGCCAGCAGCGTAGGTTCAGGGGGCTTCTCAGATACGCAGTATTTT
TRBV7-8	13	TRBJ1-2	.	once	CASSFERAYGYTF	TGTGCCAGCAGCTTTGAGAGGGCCTATGGCTACACCTTC
TRBV9	15	TRBJ2-2	.	.	CASSWTGRDTGELFF	TGTGCCAGCAGTTGGACAGGGAGGGACACCGGGGAGCTGTTTTTT
TRBV5-1	16	TRBJ1-4	.	.	CASSLGLGAIGEKLFF	TGCGCCAGCAGCTTGGGTTTAGGGGCCATTGGGGAAAAACTGTTTTTT
TRBV11-2	18	TRBJ2-4	TRBD1	.	CASSLDGQGLVAKNIQYF	TGTGCCAGCAGCTTAGATGGACAGGGTCTAGTAGCCAAAAACATTCAGTACTTT
TRBV6-6	14	TRBJ2-3	.	.	CASSYRVSTDTQYF	TGTGCCAGCAGTTATCGGGTTAGCACAGATACGCAGTATTTT
TRBV28	13	TRBJ1-2	TRBD1	.	CASMGTGAYGYTF	TGTGCCAGCATGGGGACAGGGGCATATGGCTACACCTTC
TRBV19	15	TRBJ2-2	TRBD1	.	CASSSDRGEVGELFF	TGTGCCAGTAGTTCGGACAGGGGGGAGGTCGGGGAGCTGTTTTTT
TRBV9	12	TRBJ1-1	.	.	CASSQEGGRAFF	TGTGCCAGCAGCCAGGAGGGGGGGAGAGCTTTCTTT
TRBV5-6	14	TRBJ1-2	.	once	CASSLGGANYGYTF	TGTGCCAGCAGCTTGGGAGGTGCTAACTATGGCTACACCTTC
TRBV14	16	TRBJ2-7	.	.	CASSQEESRATYEQYF	TGTGCCAGCAGCCAAGAGGAGAGCAGGGCAACCTACGAGCAGTACTTC
TRBV21-1	15	TRBJ2-7	.	.	CASSKGGPASYEQYF	TGTGCCAGCAGCAAAGGGGGCCCGGCCTCCTACGAGCAGTACTTC
TRBV28	16	TRBJ2-2	TRBD1	.	CASSFARGQPLGELFF	TGTGCCAGCAGTTTCGCCCGGGGACAGCCTTTAGGGGAGCTGTTTTTT
TRBV7-9	15	TRBJ2-5	.	.	CASSLAGTPAGTQYF	TGTGCCAGCAGCTTAGCGGGTACCCCGGCGGGGACCCAGTACTTC
TRBV4-1	15	TRBJ2-2	.	few	CASSQEDSYTGELFF	TGCGCCAGCAGCCAAGAGGACAGTTACACCGGGGAGCTGTTTTTT
TRBV18	14	TRBJ1-2	TRBD1	.	CASSPKMTGYGYTF	TGTGCCAGCTCACCGAAGATGACAGGGTATGGCTACACCTTC
TRBV30	11	TRBJ1-1	.	.	CAGIKNTEAFF	TGTGCCGGGATCAAGAACACTGAAGCTTTCTTT
TRBV15	14	TRBJ2-7	.	few	CATSRDRGSYEQYF	TGTGCCACCAGCAGAGATAGGGGCTCCTACGAGCAGTACTTC
TRBV4-1	16	TRBJ1-1	.	.	CASSQDQGLYNTEAFF	TGCGCCAGCAGCCAAGATCAGGGCCTATACAACACTGAAGCTTTCTTT
TRBV28	16	TRBJ2-1	TRBD2	.	CASSLSGLAPYNEQFF	TGTGCCAGCAGTTTAAGCGGACTAGCCCCCTACAATGAGCAGTTCTTC
TRBV30	15	TRBJ2-7	TRBD2	.	CAWSWGAGGPGEQYF	TGTGCCTGGAGTTGGGGCGCGGGAGGGCCGGGCGAGCAGTACTTC
TRBV28	15	TRBJ1-1	TRBD1	few	CATSAPGTGVTEAFF	TGTGCCACCTCGGCGCCAGGGACAGGCGTCACTGAAGCTTTCTTT
TRBV5-4	15	TRBJ1-2	TRBD1	.	CASSWEGQGARGYTF	TGTGCCAGCAGCTGGGAAGGACAGGGGGCTCGGGGCTACACCTTC
TRBV9	13	TRBJ2-7	.	.	CASTTGEYGEQYF	TGTGCCAGCACTACGGGGGAGTATGGCGAGCAGTACTTC
TRBV11-2	15	TRBJ2-2	TRBD2	.	CASTPVSGLTGELFF	TGTGCCAGCACCCCGGTTAGCGGGCTCACCGGGGAGCTGTTTTTT
TRBV30	15	TRBJ2-7	TRBD2	.	CAWVKAGAGVYEQYF	TGTGCCTGGGTGAAGGCTGGGGCGGGAGTGTACGAGCAGTACTTC
TRBV6-1	13	TRBJ2-1	.	.	CASRETFYNEQFF	TGTGCCAGCAGGGAGACTTTCTACAATGAGCAGTTCTTC
TRBV2	15	TRBJ1-4	.	.	CASTRGGTTNEKLFF	TGTGCCAGCACCCGGGGGGGGACGACTAATGAAAAACTGTTTTTT
TRBV6-5	15	TRBJ1-6	TRBD1	.	CASSYSGTGDSPLHF	TGTGCCAGCAGTTACTCCGGGACAGGGGACTCACCCCTCCACTTT
TRBV2	14	TRBJ1-1	.	few	CASSQLGGEVEAFF	TGTGCCAGCAGCCAACTAGGGGGGGAAGTTGAAGCTTTCTTT
TRBV28	16	TRBJ2-7	.	few	CASSSPAAGSSYEQYF	TGTGCCAGCAGCTCCCCCGCGGCGGGTAGCTCCTACGAGCAGTACTTC
TRBV28	16	TRBJ1-1	TRBD1	.	CASSLPLGDSDTEAFF	TGTGCCAGCAGTTTACCCCTTGGGGACAGTGACACTGAAGCTTTCTTT